The 11 T cell receptor beta chains below come from one sample, sequenced in a study of regulatory T cells in long-lasting Graves disease. Noted time point: newly diagnosed GD, antithyroid drugs for less than 3 months. The authors made the TCR library using RNA they extracted from PBMCs. Libraries of TCR beta came from iRepertoire HTBI primers plus Arm-PCR of CDR3 regions. TCRdb reanalysed the multiplex PCR reads using MiXCR and keeps one entry per CDR3 protein. The sample yields hundreds of thousands of distinct CDR3 sequences, about 16% seen once. The same data also contributed to another study, on T cells in Graves' hyperthyroidism and ophthalmopathy.

The source was peripheral blood mononuclear cells (PBMCs), collected at new diagnosis, from a patient treated with antithyroid drugs. All receptors derive from a woman aged 35-65 years with Graves disease.

This chain connects TRBV19 to TRBJ2-1, with 8 bases identical to TRBD1. The CDR3 runs 14 residues. Germline V CDR1 and CDR2: LNHDA, SQIVND (reference sequence). Germline trimming cut 5 bases from V and 7 bases from J; bases unmatched to any gene: 7. The CDR3 sequence is CASSPRQGRNEQFF. The DNA of the CDR3 is TGTGCCAGTAGTCCCCGACAGGGGAGGAATGAGCAGTTCTTC.

The sample holds one count of this clonotype. The CDR3: CASSEATSGGSYEQYF. The CDR3 nucleotides read TGTGCCAGCAGTGAAGCGACTTCAGGGGGCTCCTACGAGCAGTACTTC. J is TRBJ2-7 and V is TRBV6-1, with 7 bases that match TRBD1. Germline CDR1 reads MNHNS; CDR2 reads SASEGT. This CDR3 is built from 16 residues. Trimming removed 0 bases from V and 0 bases from J; junction bases left unmatched: 5.

The chain combines TRBV5-5 with TRBJ2-7; a weak D match, TRBD1 (5 bases). Germline CDR1 SGHKS, CDR2 YYEKEE (reference sequence). The CDR3 length is 15 residues. Trimming removed 1 base at V and 5 bases at J, with 16 bases between. The CDR3 nucleotides are TGTGCCAGCAGCTTGTCGAACAGGCGAGGAAACGAGCAGTACTTC. It encodes CASSLSNRRGNEQYF.

There are many counts of this clonotype. The rearrangement links TRBV12-5 to TRBJ1-4, with D tentatively TRBD1 (5 bases). Germline assignment: CDR1 LGHNT and CDR2 FRNRAP. With 5 bases removed from V and 0 bases from J, the gap between germline ends came to 16 bases. The CDR3 consists of 17 residues. CDR3 amino acids: CASGPQGGPATNEKLFF. CDR3 in DNA: TGTGCTAGTGGTCCCCAGGGAGGGCCCGCAACTAATGAAAAACTGTTTTTT.

In its sample, this clonotype was seen a few times. J is TRBJ2-7 and V is TRBV5-1; D might be TRBD2 (5 bases). There are 15 residues in the CDR3. The germline V gene encodes CDR1 SGHRS and CDR2 YFSETQ. Trimming removed 4 bases at V and 4 bases at J, with 18 bases between. The CDR3 DNA is TGCGCCAGCAGCCCCACGGGATACAGTCAATACGAGCAGTACTTC. It encodes CASSPTGYSQYEQYF. The variable domain in full, completed from reference TRBV5-1 and TRBJ2-7, reads KAGVTQTPRYLIKTRGQQVTLSCSPISGHRSVSWYQQTPGQGLQFLFEYFSETQRNKGNFPGRFSGRQFSNSRSEMNVSTLELGDSALYLCASSPTGYSQYEQYFGPGTRLTVT.

This clonotype has ten or more counts. The rearrangement joins TRBV18 to TRBJ2-3; D may correspond to TRBD1 or TRBD2 (5 bases each). Per germline, CDR1 KGHSH and CDR2 LQKENI. The V gene lost 0 bases and the J gene lost 3 bases, with 16 bases spanning the gap. CDR3 length: 17 amino acids. CDR3 sequence: CASSPPVRGLSTDTQYF. CDR3 coding DNA: TGTGCCAGCTCACCACCGGTCCGGGGCCTCTCTACAGATACGCAGTATTTT.

With respect to this clonotype: A much larger clone differs from this one at a single base, so this may be a read error. The J gene is TRBJ2-7, the V gene TRBV5-5; tentatively, D is TRBD1 (6 bases). Germline V lookup: CDR1 SGHKS, CDR2 YYEKEE (reference sequence). V lost 4 bases and J 2 bases, leaving 13 bases between the germline ends. This CDR3 region has 14 residues. The CDR3, as DNA: TGTGCCAGCAGCGCAGGGACATCCGCCTACGAGCAGTACTTC. Amino acid sequence: CASSAGTSAYEQYF.

This clonotype showed up many times. The CDR3 here is CASSLSDTGELFF. CDR3 DNA sequence: TGTGCCAGCAGCTTAAGTGACACCGGGGAGCTGTTTTTT. The V and J genes are TRBV7-9 and TRBJ2-2; D not certain. CDR1 and CDR2 (germline): SEHNR, FQNEAQ (reference sequence). This CDR3 has 13 residues. V was cut by 2 bases and J by 3 bases, with 4 bases left in between.

This clonotype showed up just a few times. V and J are TRBV4-1 and TRBJ1-4, with no clear D. The V end lost 3 bases, the J end lost 8 bases, and 10 bases lay between the germline ends. Germline-derived CDR1 and CDR2 are MGHRA and YSYEKL. The CDR3 spans 13 residues. This chain's CDR3 is CASSQPHGEKLFF. The DNA of the CDR3 is TGCGCCAGCAGCCAGCCACATGGGGAAAAACTGTTTTTT.

This clonotype was seen ten or more times. The V call is TRBV11-2, the J call TRBJ1-1; 9 nucleotides align to TRBD1. The CDR3 covers 17 residues. Unmatched junction bases numbered 11, after V lost 4 bases and J lost 2 bases. In germline, CDR1 is SGHAT, CDR2 FQNNGV. The CDR3: CASSSITRTGVNTEAFF. CDR3 DNA: TGTGCCAGCAGCTCCATCACTCGGACAGGGGTAAACACTGAAGCTTTCTTT.

The sample holds a few counts of this clonotype. The rearrangement uses TRBV27 and TRBJ1-1; 7 bases line up with TRBD1. This CDR3 has 18 residues. Per the germline V gene, CDR1 is MNHEY and CDR2 is SMNVEV (reference sequence). V trimming: 4 bases; J trimming: 0 bases; junction bases outside the gene matches: 14. For the CDR3, the DNA is TGTGCCAGCAGTTACGGGGGGCGGAGGGGGCGGATGAACACTGAAGCTTTCTTT. It translates to CASSYGGRRGRMNTEAFF.